This TCR beta chain appears in the sequencing data of a study of T-cell reconstitution after alpha-beta-depleted transplantation in children (dated by TCRdb to 2016 to 2018). For the study in its entirety: Using TCR repertoire profiling, the study followed T-cell immune reconstitution in a quantitative way in children after TCRalphabeta/CD19-depleted allogeneic hematopoietic cell transplantation. The research as a whole found: About two months after transplant, the apparently early recovery of alphabetaT-cell counts reportedly depended on just several hundred clones that had expanded rapidly and came from non-depleted graft cells. In some patients, high TCRbeta diversity at day 60 was attributed to recipient T cells and intrathymic progenitors that had survived conditioning. The frequencies of hyperexpanded clones fell over the following months, and after one year, T-cell counts and TCRbeta diversity were mostly attributed to newly produced T cells.

This sample's treatment or condition label indicates: allogeneic hematopoietic cell transplantation with graft depleted of TCRalphabeta T cells and CD19 B cells. The children who served as transplant recipients had been given grafts of TCRalphabeta/CD19-depleted allogeneic hematopoietic cells. This clonotype showed up many times. Which antigen it targets is not known. There are no base qualities to consult, and no much larger clone falls within one base. Library method: PCR. Sequenced on an Illumina HiSeq 2500. TCR libraries were prepared with molecular barcoding, using unique molecular identifiers to normalize TCRbeta repertoire quantification. TCRdb reprocessed the public reads (quality trimming at Q25 with fastp, clone calling with MiXCR) and kept in-frame beta chains. Identical CDR3 proteins give one entry, which carries the most common genes and DNA. The sample table lists some 200,000 distinct CDR3 sequences, approximately 6.9% of them with a count of one. 4.5% to 6.5% of the sample is in the top ten clones.

V and J are trimmed by 5 bases and 7 bases, and the gene matches miss 18 bases of the junction. From cysteine to phenylalanine, the CDR3 is 19 amino acids long. Only the CDR3 region is kept as DNA, spanning 57 bases read in frame from base 1. The source is a boy aged 2 to 10 with acute lymphoblastic leukemia, due to receive a stem cell transplant. This chain joins TRBV12-3 or TRBV12-4 to TRBJ1-6; the central 9 bases match TRBD1. The sequencing used PBMCs, collected before TCRalphabeta/CD19-depleted stem cell transplant. This receptor carries the CDR3 CASSRYYGTGKMWNSPLHF. The bases are TGTGCCAGCAGTAGATACTACGGGACAGGGAAAATGTGGAATTCACCCCTCCACTTT.